The clone carrying this TCR beta chain was observed a few times. Its antigen is still unknown. Donor samples were obtained from healthy Caucasian individuals from Russia, aged 6 to 90. Each sample had at least 7 million PBMCs isolated. Germline CDR1 SGHRS, CDR2 YFSETQ. This CDR3 is built from 14 residues. Trimming left V 4 bases short and J 3 bases short, with 13 bases between. This record belongs to a study of blood T cells in healthy people across ages. Whole-study findings and limits: Age showed a roughly linear inverse relationship with TCR beta diversity per million T cells.

The second PCR ran about 6 to 11 cycles with a sample-barcoded 5' primer and J-beta primers. A template-switch adaptor with 12 random nucleotides tagged each cDNA molecule. TCRdb re-analysed the 5' RACE reads in MiXCR, keeping a single row per CDR3 protein. The sample records 1.6 million or so distinct CDR3 sequences, 30% to 40% being singletons. This chain connects TRBV5-1 to TRBJ2-5, with D tentatively TRBD1 or TRBD2 (5 bases each). The sequencing sample was made of blood. The receptor comes from a woman aged 25 to 39 in good health. The CDR3 DNA reads as TGCGCCAGCAGCACCGGGACCGGGGAAGAGACCCAGTACTTC. Amino acid sequence: CASSTGTGEETQYF.